Listed below are T cell receptor beta chains from one sample, sequenced in a study of TIL therapy for anti-PD-1-resistant metastatic lung cancer. Profiling relied on immunoSEQ multiplex PCR, and the TCRdb table lists in-frame clones only, not all of them. The sample comprises 45,000 to 60,000 clones, roughly 70% of which are singletons, and 5.6% rests with the top ten. Specimen: tumor tissue, collected at baseline. The receptors were gathered from a person aged 25 to 79 with non-small cell lung cancer. Both conserved end residues are part of each CDR3. The D gene is left open where the match is weak. Size values are once, few and many counts, or a class for expanded clones, and some rows have none.

CDR3aa: CASSVQTRDYGYTF; CDR3nt: TGTGCCAGCAGCGTTCAAACCCGGGACTATGGCTACACCTTC; abundance: NA; d_gene: NA; v_gene: TRBV5-4; j_gene: TRBJ1-2
CDR3aa: CASSLGLGLAGDNEQFF; CDR3nt: TGTGCCAGCAGCTTAGGCCTTGGACTAGCGGGAGATAATGAGCAGTTCTTC; abundance: NA; d_gene: TRBD2; v_gene: TRBV7-2; j_gene: TRBJ2-1
CDR3aa: CASSIGRGTGELFF; CDR3nt: TGTGCCAGTAGTATAGGCAGGGGTACCGGGGAGCTGTTTTTT; abundance: NA; d_gene: NA; v_gene: TRBV19; j_gene: TRBJ2-2
CDR3aa: CASSSSFGRADSTDTQYF; CDR3nt: TGTGCCAGCAGCTCTTCATTTGGGCGGGCCGATAGCACAGATACGCAGTATTTT; abundance: NA; d_gene: NA; v_gene: TRBV21-1; j_gene: TRBJ2-3
CDR3aa: CASSFYRDGYTF; CDR3nt: TGTGCCAGCAGCTTTTACAGGGATGGCTACACCTTC; abundance: NA; d_gene: NA; v_gene: TRBV5-4; j_gene: TRBJ1-2
CDR3aa: CASSLENTEAFF; CDR3nt: TGTGCCAGCAGCTTAGAGAACACTGAAGCTTTCTTT; abundance: NA; d_gene: NA; v_gene: TRBV7-2; j_gene: TRBJ1-1
CDR3aa: CSVASGTGAYEQYF; CDR3nt: TGCAGCGTTGCTTCCGGGACAGGGGCCTACGAGCAGTACTTC; abundance: NA; d_gene: TRBD1; v_gene: TRBV29-1; j_gene: TRBJ2-7
CDR3aa: CASASDYNSPLHF; CDR3nt: TGTGCCAGTGCCTCTGATTATAATTCACCCCTCCACTTT; abundance: NA; d_gene: NA; v_gene: TRBV9; j_gene: TRBJ1-6
CDR3aa: CASRADRVNEKLFF; CDR3nt: TGTGCCAGCAGAGCCGACAGGGTTAACGAAAAACTGTTTTTT; abundance: NA; d_gene: TRBD1; v_gene: TRBV27; j_gene: TRBJ1-4
CDR3aa: CASSEVGEGAKNIQYF; CDR3nt: TGTGCCAGCAGTGAGGTTGGGGAGGGGGCCAAAAACATTCAGTACTTC; abundance: NA; d_gene: TRBD2; v_gene: TRBV2; j_gene: TRBJ2-4
CDR3aa: CATSRGRESGYEQYF; CDR3nt: TGTGCCACCAGCAGAGGCCGGGAGTCAGGCTACGAGCAGTACTTC; abundance: NA; d_gene: NA; v_gene: TRBV15; j_gene: TRBJ2-7
CDR3aa: CASRPTGTQSQETQYF; CDR3nt: TGCGCCAGCAGACCAACCGGGACCCAGAGCCAAGAGACCCAGTACTTC; abundance: NA; d_gene: NA; v_gene: TRBV5-1; j_gene: TRBJ2-5
CDR3aa: CASSVGSGLSDTQYF; CDR3nt: TGTGCCAGCAGCGTAGGGAGTGGGCTTTCAGATACGCAGTATTTT; abundance: NA; d_gene: NA; v_gene: TRBV9; j_gene: TRBJ2-3
CDR3aa: CASSLQANTGELFF; CDR3nt: TGTGCCAGCAGCTTACAAGCAAACACCGGGGAGCTGTTTTTT; abundance: once; d_gene: NA; v_gene: TRBV5-4; j_gene: TRBJ2-2
CDR3aa: CASSLDNRGTEAFF; CDR3nt: TGTGCCAGCAGCTTAGATAACAGGGGTACTGAAGCTTTCTTT; abundance: NA; d_gene: TRBD1; v_gene: TRBV11-2; j_gene: TRBJ1-1
CDR3aa: CASSPGFSSGANVLTF; CDR3nt: TGTGCCAGCTCACCAGGCTTCTCCTCTGGGGCCAACGTCCTGACTTTC; abundance: few; d_gene: NA; v_gene: TRBV18; j_gene: TRBJ2-6
CDR3aa: CASTRGGPGEKLFF; CDR3nt: TGCGCCAGCACCCGCGGGGGGCCTGGGGAAAAACTGTTTTTT; abundance: few; d_gene: NA; v_gene: TRBV5-1; j_gene: TRBJ1-4
CDR3aa: CASKDRVSNQPQHF; CDR3nt: TGTGCCAGCAAGGACAGGGTTAGCAATCAGCCCCAGCATTTT; abundance: NA; d_gene: TRBD1; v_gene: TRBV6-6; j_gene: TRBJ1-5
CDR3aa: CASRLGQFYGYTF; CDR3nt: TGTGCCAGCAGGCTTGGACAGTTTTATGGCTACACCTTC; abundance: few; d_gene: NA; v_gene: TRBV6-5; j_gene: TRBJ1-2
CDR3aa: CASSRGTGGAYTQYF; CDR3nt: TGTGCCAGCAGCCGGGGGACAGGGGGCGCGTATACGCAGTATTTT; abundance: once; d_gene: TRBD1; v_gene: TRBV9; j_gene: TRBJ2-3
CDR3aa: CASSVLASETQYF; CDR3nt: TGTGCCAGCAGTGTTCTAGCGTCGGAGACCCAGTACTTC; abundance: NA; d_gene: NA; v_gene: TRBV2; j_gene: TRBJ2-5
CDR3aa: CASSEGETQYF; CDR3nt: TGTGCCAGCTCAGAAGGGGAGACCCAGTACTTC; abundance: NA; d_gene: NA; v_gene: TRBV18; j_gene: TRBJ2-5
CDR3aa: CASTTGVGEAFF; CDR3nt: TGTGCCAGCACCACCGGTGTGGGGGAGGCTTTCTTT; abundance: NA; d_gene: NA; v_gene: TRBV6-1; j_gene: TRBJ1-1
CDR3aa: CASSSGLRNEQFF; CDR3nt: TGTGCCAGCAGCTCAGGGTTGCGGAATGAGCAGTTCTTC; abundance: NA; d_gene: NA; v_gene: TRBV9; j_gene: TRBJ2-1
CDR3aa: CSVAVGGGNQPQHF; CDR3nt: TGCAGCGTTGCAGTCGGGGGAGGCAATCAGCCCCAGCATTTT; abundance: NA; d_gene: NA; v_gene: TRBV29-1; j_gene: TRBJ1-5
CDR3aa: CASSERPNTEAFF; CDR3nt: TGTGCCAGCAGTGAGCGTCCGAACACTGAAGCTTTCTTT; abundance: NA; d_gene: NA; v_gene: TRBV6-1; j_gene: TRBJ1-1
CDR3aa: CASSSPGRGGSDTQYF; CDR3nt: TGTGCCAGCAGCTCCCCTGGGCGGGGGGGCTCTGATACGCAGTATTTT; abundance: NA; d_gene: TRBD2; v_gene: TRBV9; j_gene: TRBJ2-3
CDR3aa: CASSVDPTGGYTF; CDR3nt: TGTGCCAGCAGCGTAGATCCTACAGGGGGCTACACCTTC; abundance: NA; d_gene: NA; v_gene: TRBV9; j_gene: TRBJ1-2
CDR3aa: CASSMSQDYEKLFF; CDR3nt: TGTGCCAGTAGTATGAGTCAGGATTATGAAAAACTGTTTTTT; abundance: NA; d_gene: NA; v_gene: TRBV19; j_gene: TRBJ1-4
CDR3aa: CASSLSGVRIYTF; CDR3nt: TGTGCCAGCAGCTTATCGGGGGTTCGAATCTACACCTTC; abundance: NA; d_gene: NA; v_gene: TRBV5-8; j_gene: TRBJ1-2
CDR3aa: CASSGEGSGQPQHF; CDR3nt: TGTGCCAGCAGCGGTGAGGGCTCGGGTCAGCCCCAGCATTTT; abundance: NA; d_gene: NA; v_gene: TRBV13; j_gene: TRBJ1-5
CDR3aa: CASTSRVSGGTVGTQYF; CDR3nt: TGCGCCAGCACCTCCAGGGTCAGCGGGGGGACCGTTGGGACCCAGTACTTC; abundance: NA; d_gene: TRBD2; v_gene: TRBV5-1; j_gene: TRBJ2-5
CDR3aa: CSADGGTGQYF; CDR3nt: TGCAGCGCCGACGGGGGCACCGGGCAGTACTTC; abundance: NA; d_gene: NA; v_gene: TRBV29-1; j_gene: TRBJ2-7
CDR3aa: CASSLGSGTQRDTQYF; CDR3nt: TGTGCCAGCAGCTTAGGTAGCGGGACCCAGAGGGATACGCAGTATTTT; abundance: few; d_gene: TRBD2; v_gene: TRBV7-9; j_gene: TRBJ2-3
CDR3aa: CASMRAHGYTF; CDR3nt: TGTGCCAGCATGAGGGCGCATGGCTACACCTTC; abundance: NA; d_gene: NA; v_gene: TRBV2; j_gene: TRBJ1-2
CDR3aa: CASSPLEGQGAQDYGYTF; CDR3nt: TGTGCCAGCAGCCCGCTAGAAGGACAGGGGGCACAAGATTATGGCTACACCTTC; abundance: NA; d_gene: TRBD1; v_gene: TRBV5-6; j_gene: TRBJ1-2
CDR3aa: CASSFWRAPRNNEQFF; CDR3nt: TGTGCCAGCAGTTTTTGGCGGGCGCCCCGAAACAATGAGCAGTTCTTC; abundance: NA; d_gene: NA; v_gene: TRBV28; j_gene: TRBJ2-1
CDR3aa: CASSYSVDRGEKLFF; CDR3nt: TGTGCCAGCAGTTACTCAGTGGACAGGGGGGAAAAACTGTTTTTT; abundance: NA; d_gene: TRBD1; v_gene: TRBV6-5; j_gene: TRBJ1-4
CDR3aa: CAISDRGRAFDEQYF; CDR3nt: TGTGCCATCAGTGATCGCGGGAGGGCCTTTGATGAGCAGTACTTC; abundance: few; d_gene: TRBD2; v_gene: TRBV10-3; j_gene: TRBJ2-7
CDR3aa: CASRWNREQYF; CDR3nt: TGTGCCAGCAGGTGGAATCGGGAGCAGTACTTC; abundance: medium-sized; d_gene: NA; v_gene: TRBV2; j_gene: TRBJ2-7
CDR3aa: CASSLGLYRDEQYF; CDR3nt: TGTGCCAGCAGCCTCGGTCTTTACCGGGACGAGCAGTACTTC; abundance: NA; d_gene: NA; v_gene: TRBV5-4; j_gene: TRBJ2-7
CDR3aa: CASSLLAGTSGFANTGELFF; CDR3nt: TGTGCCAGCAGTTTATTGGCCGGGACTAGCGGTTTTGCGAACACCGGGGAGCTGTTTTTT; abundance: NA; d_gene: TRBD2; v_gene: TRBV27; j_gene: TRBJ2-2
CDR3aa: CASSLAGGARNTGELFF; CDR3nt: TGCGCCAGCAGCTTGGCCGGGGGGGCTAGAAACACCGGGGAGCTGTTTTTT; abundance: NA; d_gene: TRBD2; v_gene: TRBV5-1; j_gene: TRBJ2-2